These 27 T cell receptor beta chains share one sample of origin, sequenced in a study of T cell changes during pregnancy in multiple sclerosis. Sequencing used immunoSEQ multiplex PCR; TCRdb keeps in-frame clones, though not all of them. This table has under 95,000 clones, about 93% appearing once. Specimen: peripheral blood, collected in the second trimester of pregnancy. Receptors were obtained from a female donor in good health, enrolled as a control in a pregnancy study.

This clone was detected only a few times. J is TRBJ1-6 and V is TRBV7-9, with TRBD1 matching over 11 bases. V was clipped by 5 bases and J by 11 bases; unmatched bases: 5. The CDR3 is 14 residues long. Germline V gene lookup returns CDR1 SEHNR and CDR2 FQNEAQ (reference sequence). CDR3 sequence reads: CASSLRDRGAPLHF. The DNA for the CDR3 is TGTGCCAGCAGCCTAAGGGACAGGGGGGCACCCCTCCACTTT.

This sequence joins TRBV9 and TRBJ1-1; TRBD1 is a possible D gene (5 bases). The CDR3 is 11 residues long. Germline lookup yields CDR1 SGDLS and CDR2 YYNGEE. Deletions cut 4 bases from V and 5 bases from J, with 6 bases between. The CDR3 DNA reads TGTGCCAGCAGCTCAGGGACTGAAGCTTTCTTT. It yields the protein CASSSGTEAFF.

The CDR3 region has the DNA TGTGCCAGCAGCTTATCCCACGGCACTGAAGCTTTCTTT. Its protein is CASSLSHGTEAFF. The J gene is TRBJ1-1, the V gene TRBV11-3; D call uncertain. The CDR3 covers 13 residues. V gave up 2 bases and J gave up 4 bases, with 8 bases separating them. Germline CDR1 reads SGHNT; CDR2 reads YENEEA.

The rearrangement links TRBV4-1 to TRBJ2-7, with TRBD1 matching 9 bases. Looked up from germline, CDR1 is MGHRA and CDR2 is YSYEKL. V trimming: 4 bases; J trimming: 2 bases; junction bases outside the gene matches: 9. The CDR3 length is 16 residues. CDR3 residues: CASSRPGTGTPYEQYF. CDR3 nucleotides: TGCGCCAGCAGCCGTCCCGGGACAGGGACCCCCTACGAGCAGTACTTC.

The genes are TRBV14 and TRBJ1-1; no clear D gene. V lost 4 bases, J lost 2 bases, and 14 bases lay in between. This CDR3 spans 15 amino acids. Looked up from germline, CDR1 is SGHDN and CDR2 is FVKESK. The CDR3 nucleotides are TGTGCCAGCAGCCGTATCCGGGAGCAAAACACTGAAGCTTTCTTT. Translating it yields CASSRIREQNTEAFF.

DNA for the CDR3: TGTGCCAGCAGCTTATCGGTGAACACTGAAGCTTTCTTT. It encodes CASSLSVNTEAFF. The V call is TRBV7-3, the J call TRBJ1-1; no reliable D call. The germline V and J ends were trimmed by 2 bases and 0 bases, with 4 bases remaining between them. Germline CDR1 and CDR2: SGHTA and FQGTGA. CDR3 length: 13 amino acids.

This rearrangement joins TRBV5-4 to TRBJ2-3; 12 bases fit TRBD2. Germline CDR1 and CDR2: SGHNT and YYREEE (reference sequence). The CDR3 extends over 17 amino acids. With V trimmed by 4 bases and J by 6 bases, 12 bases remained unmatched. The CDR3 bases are TGTGCCAGCAGCCGGGGTATACTGACTAGCGGGGGCGATACGCAGTATTTT. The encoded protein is CASSRGILTSGGDTQYF.

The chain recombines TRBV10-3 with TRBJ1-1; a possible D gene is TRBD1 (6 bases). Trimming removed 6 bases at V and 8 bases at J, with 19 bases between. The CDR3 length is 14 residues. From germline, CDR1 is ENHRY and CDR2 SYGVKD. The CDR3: CAIRTPQGPAEAFF. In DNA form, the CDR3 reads TGTGCCATCAGGACCCCCCAGGGGCCGGCGGAAGCTTTCTTT.

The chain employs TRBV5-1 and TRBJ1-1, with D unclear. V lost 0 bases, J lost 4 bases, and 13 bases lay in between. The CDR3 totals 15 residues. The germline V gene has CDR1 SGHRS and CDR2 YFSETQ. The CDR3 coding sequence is TGCGCCAGCAGCTTGGAGGGCGGGGTCGGCACTGAAGCTTTCTTT. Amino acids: CASSLEGGVGTEAFF.

The CDR3, as DNA: TGTGCCAGCAGAATGGGGGGGCTCAACACCGGGGAGCTGTTTTTT. Protein: CASRMGGLNTGELFF. The rearrangement links TRBV27 to TRBJ2-2, with D perhaps matching TRBD2 (7 bases). The CDR3 has 15 residues. Germline assignment: CDR1 MNHEY and CDR2 SMNVEV (reference sequence). V lost 6 bases and J 2 bases, leaving 13 bases between the germline ends.

This CDR3 is CASSLGQGDQPQHF. DNA for the CDR3: TGCGCCAGCAGCTTAGGACAGGGGGATCAGCCCCAGCATTTT. The chain is built from TRBV5-1 and TRBJ1-5; 10 nucleotides line up with TRBD1. Looked up from germline, CDR1 is SGHRS and CDR2 is YFSETQ. The V segment lost 2 bases and the J segment 5 bases; nucleotides outside the gene matches: 1. This CDR3 is built from 14 residues.

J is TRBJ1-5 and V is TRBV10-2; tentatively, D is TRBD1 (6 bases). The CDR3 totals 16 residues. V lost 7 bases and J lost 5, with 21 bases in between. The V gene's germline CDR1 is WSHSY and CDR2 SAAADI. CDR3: CASTPGWGEGDQPQHF. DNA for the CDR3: TGCGCCAGCACCCCAGGATGGGGGGAGGGGGATCAGCCCCAGCATTTT.

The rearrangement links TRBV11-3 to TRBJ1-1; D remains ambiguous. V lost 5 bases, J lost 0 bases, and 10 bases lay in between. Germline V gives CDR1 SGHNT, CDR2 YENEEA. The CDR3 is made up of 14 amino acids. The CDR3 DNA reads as TGTGCCAGCAGCCCAGGCGCTTTGAACACTGAAGCTTTCTTT. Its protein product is CASSPGALNTEAFF. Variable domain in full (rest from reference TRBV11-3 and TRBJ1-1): EAGVVQSPRYKIIEKKQPVAFWCNPISGHNTLYWYLQNLGQGPELLIRYENEEAVDDSQLPKDRFSAERLKGVDSTLKIQPAELGDSAVYLCASSPGALNTEAFFGQGTRLTVV.

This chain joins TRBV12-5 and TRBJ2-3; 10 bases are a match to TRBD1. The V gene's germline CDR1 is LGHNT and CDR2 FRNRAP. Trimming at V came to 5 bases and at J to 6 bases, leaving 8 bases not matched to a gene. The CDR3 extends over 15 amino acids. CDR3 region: CASGLSGTGADTQYF. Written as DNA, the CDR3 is TGTGCTAGTGGTCTATCCGGGACAGGGGCCGATACGCAGTATTTT.

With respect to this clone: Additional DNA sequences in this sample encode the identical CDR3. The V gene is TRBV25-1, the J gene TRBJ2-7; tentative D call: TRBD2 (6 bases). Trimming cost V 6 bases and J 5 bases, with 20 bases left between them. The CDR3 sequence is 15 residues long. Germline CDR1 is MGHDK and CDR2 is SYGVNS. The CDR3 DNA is TGTGCCAGCAGCTCCCGTCGGGGGAAACCCCACGAGCAGTACTTC. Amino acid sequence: CASSSRRGKPHEQYF.

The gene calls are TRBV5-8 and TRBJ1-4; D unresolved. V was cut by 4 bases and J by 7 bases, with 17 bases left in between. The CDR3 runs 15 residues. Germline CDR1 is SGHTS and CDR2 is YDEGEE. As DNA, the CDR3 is TGTGCCAGCAGCCGAAGGATGACTGTTTCTGAAAAACTGTTTTTT. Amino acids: CASSRRMTVSEKLFF.

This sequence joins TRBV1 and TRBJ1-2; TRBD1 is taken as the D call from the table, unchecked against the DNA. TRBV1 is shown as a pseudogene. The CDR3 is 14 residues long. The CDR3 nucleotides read TGCACCAGCAGCCAAAGTCACAGGATAGGGGGCTACACCTTC. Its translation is CTSSQSHRIGGYTF.

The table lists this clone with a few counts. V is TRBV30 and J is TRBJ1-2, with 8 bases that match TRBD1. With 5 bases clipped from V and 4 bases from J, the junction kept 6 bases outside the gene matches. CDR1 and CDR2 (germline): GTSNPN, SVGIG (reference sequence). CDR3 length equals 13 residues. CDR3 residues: CAWHRDRPYGYTF. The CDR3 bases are TGTGCCTGGCACCGGGACAGGCCCTATGGCTACACCTTC.

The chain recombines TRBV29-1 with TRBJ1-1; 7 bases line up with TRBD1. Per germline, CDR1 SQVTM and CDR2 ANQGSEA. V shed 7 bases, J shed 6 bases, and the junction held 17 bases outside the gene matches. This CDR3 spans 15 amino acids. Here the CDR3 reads CSGSAGAFQGAEAFF. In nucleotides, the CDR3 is TGCAGCGGCTCGGCCGGGGCCTTCCAGGGGGCTGAAGCTTTCTTT.

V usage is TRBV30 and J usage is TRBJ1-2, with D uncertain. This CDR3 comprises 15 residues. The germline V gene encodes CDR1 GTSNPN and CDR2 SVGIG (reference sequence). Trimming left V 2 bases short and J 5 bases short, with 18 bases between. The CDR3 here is CAWSPRRYSGYGYTF. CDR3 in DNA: TGTGCCTGGAGTCCACGACGCTACAGTGGATATGGCTACACCTTC.

The CDR3 DNA reads TGTGCCAGCAGCCGGGGGGACAGGGGGGAAACTGAAGCTTTCTTT. It translates to CASSRGDRGETEAFF. This rearrangement joins TRBV4-2 to TRBJ1-1; 11 positions agree with TRBD1. CDR1 is LGHNA and CDR2 is YNFKEQ in the germline V gene. This CDR3 contains 15 residues. The junction had 6 bases not matched to a gene; V was cut back by 4 bases and J by 5 bases.

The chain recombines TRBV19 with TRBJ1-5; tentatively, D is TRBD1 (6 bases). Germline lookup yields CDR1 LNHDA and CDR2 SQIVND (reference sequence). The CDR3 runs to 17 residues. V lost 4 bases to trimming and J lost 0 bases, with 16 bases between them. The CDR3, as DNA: TGTGCCAGTAGTACAGGGGTGGGGGCTGGTAGCAATCAGCCCCAGCATTTT. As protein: CASSTGVGAGSNQPQHF.

The DNA for the CDR3 is TGTGCCAGCACCCACGCGCGCACAGATACGCAGTATTTT. Its translation is CASTHARTDTQYF. V is TRBV27 and J is TRBJ2-3; D is unresolved. V lost 7 bases and J 1 base, leaving 9 bases between the germline ends. This CDR3 is built from 13 residues. In germline, CDR1 is MNHEY, CDR2 SMNVEV (reference sequence).

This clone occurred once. In DNA, the CDR3 is TGTGCCAGCAGGGGGGTAGCGGCATACAATGAGCAGTTCTTC. This encodes CASRGVAAYNEQFF. The chain carries TRBV2 and TRBJ2-1; D may be TRBD2 (6 bases). The germline V gene encodes CDR1 SNHLY and CDR2 FYNNEI. This CDR3 comprises 14 residues. V lost 6 bases and J lost 4, with 13 bases in between.

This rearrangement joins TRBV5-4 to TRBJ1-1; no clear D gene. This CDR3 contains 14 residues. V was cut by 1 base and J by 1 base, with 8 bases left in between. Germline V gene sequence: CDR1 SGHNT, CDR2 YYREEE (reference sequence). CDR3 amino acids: CASSLPQENTEAFF. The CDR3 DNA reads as TGTGCCAGCAGCTTGCCCCAGGAGAACACTGAAGCTTTCTTT.

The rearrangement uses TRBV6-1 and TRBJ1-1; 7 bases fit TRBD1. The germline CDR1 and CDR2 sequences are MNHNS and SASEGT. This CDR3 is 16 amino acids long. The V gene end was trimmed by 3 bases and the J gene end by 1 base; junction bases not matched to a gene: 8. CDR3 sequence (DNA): TGTGCCAGCAGTGAGATAACTCAGGGGGAGAACACTGAAGCTTTCTTT. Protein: CASSEITQGENTEAFF.

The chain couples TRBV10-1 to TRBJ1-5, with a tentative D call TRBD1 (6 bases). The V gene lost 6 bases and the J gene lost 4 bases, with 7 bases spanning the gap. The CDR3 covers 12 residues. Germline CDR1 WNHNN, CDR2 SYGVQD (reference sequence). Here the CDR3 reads CASRDSNQPQHF. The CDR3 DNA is TGCGCCAGCAGGGACAGTAATCAGCCCCAGCATTTT.